Included here is one T cell receptor (beta chain) sequence, with context. Generation of TCR beta libraries employed quantitative 5'-RACE incorporating molecular barcodes. Via MiXCR, TCRdb re-called the 5' RACE reads, giving one row per CDR3 protein. Of 300,000 to 400,000 distinct CDR3 sequences in the sample, roughly 11% were seen once. This sample was taken from a study of CD8 T cells in ankylosing spondylitis. J lost 1 base, V lost 0 bases, and 10 bases had no gene match. Germline CDR1 and CDR2: SGHAT and FQNNGV. The CDR3 is 20 amino acids. V and J are TRBV11-2 and TRBJ2-5, with TRBD2 matching 14 bases. Sequences were obtained from blood, either unsorted or a sorted T cell fraction (not recorded which). The receptor was derived from a female donor with ankylosing spondylitis or in good health (not recorded which). The CDR3 DNA is TGTGCCAGCAGCTTAGAGGGAGGACTAGCGGGAGGCGGACCCCAAGAGACCCAGTACTTC. Translation: CASSLEGGLAGGGPQETQYF.